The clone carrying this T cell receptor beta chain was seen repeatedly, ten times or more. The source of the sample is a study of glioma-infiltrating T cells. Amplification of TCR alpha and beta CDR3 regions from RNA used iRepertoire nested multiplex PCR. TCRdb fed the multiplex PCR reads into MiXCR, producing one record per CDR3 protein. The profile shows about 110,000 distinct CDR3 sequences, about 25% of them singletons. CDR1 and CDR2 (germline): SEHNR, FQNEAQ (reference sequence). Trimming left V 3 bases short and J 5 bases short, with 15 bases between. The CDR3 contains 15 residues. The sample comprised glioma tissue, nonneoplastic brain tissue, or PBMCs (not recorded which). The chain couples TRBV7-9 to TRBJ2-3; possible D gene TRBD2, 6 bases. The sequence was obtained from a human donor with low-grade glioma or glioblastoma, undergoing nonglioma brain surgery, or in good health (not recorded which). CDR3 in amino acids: CASSFFAGQQDTQYF. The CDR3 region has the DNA TGTGCCAGCAGCTTTTTCGCGGGGCAGCAAGATACGCAGTATTTT.